These T cell receptor beta chains were read from a single sample in a study of shared clonotypes between healthy human individuals. The table came from immunoSEQ multiplex PCR; TCRdb's copy has only in-frame clones and leaves some out. The sample lists approximately 470,000 clones; over 75% were seen once. Source material: PBMCs. Source of these receptors: a middle-aged woman in good health. Some clones in this sample may be carry-over from other donors' samples. Each CDR3 is given with its conserved first and last residue. Fields, in order: clone size, D gene, V gene, CDR3 length, J gene, CDR3 DNA, CDR3 protein. The D gene is left open where the match is weak. A row's size may be missing; if present it is once, few, many or a size class.

-	TRBD1	TRBV28	13	TRBJ2-7	TGTGCCAGCAGTTTAAGGGGGCCCTACGAGCAGTACTTC	CASSLRGPYEQYF
-	-	TRBV21-1	15	TRBJ2-7	TGTGCCAGCAGCAACAAACTAGCGGGAGGCCACGAGCAGTACTTC	CASSNKLAGGHEQYF
-	TRBD1	TRBV7-6	16	TRBJ1-1	TGTGCCAGCAGCTTAGATGACAGGGGGCTCCGGACTGAAGCTTTCTTT	CASSLDDRGLRTEAFF
-	TRBD2	TRBV9	13	TRBJ2-7	TGTGCCAGCAGCGACCGACTAGCGGCCGAGCAGTACTTC	CASSDRLAAEQYF
-	-	TRBV28	14	TRBJ1-1	TGTGCCAGCAGTTTACAGGGTAGTTGGACTGAAGCTTTCTTT	CASSLQGSWTEAFF
-	-	TRBV13	13	TRBJ2-7	TGTGCCAGCAGCTTAGTCGCCGGGGATGAGCAGTACTTC	CASSLVAGDEQYF
-	-	TRBV15	15	TRBJ1-2	TGTGCCACCAGCAGAGATCGATTCATCTCCTTAGGCTACACCTTC	CATSRDRFISLGYTF
-	-	TRBV30	13	TRBJ1-1	TGTGCCTGGAGTGGCGTGGGCAACACTGAAGCTTTCTTT	CAWSGVGNTEAFF
-	-	TRBV11-3	13	TRBJ2-5	TGTGCCAGCAGCTGGACAGCACAAGAGACCCAGTACTTC	CASSWTAQETQYF
-	TRBD2	TRBV7-8	14	TRBJ2-7	TGTGCCAGCAGCCAACTAGCGCCTACCTACGAGCAGTACTTC	CASSQLAPTYEQYF
-	TRBD1	TRBV6-5	14	TRBJ1-1	TGTGCCAGCAGTGACAGGGGAGTTGACACTGAAGCTTTCTTT	CASSDRGVDTEAFF
-	-	TRBV19	14	TRBJ1-2	TGTGCCAGTAGTATAGACAGGGGTTCATATGGCTACACCTTC	CASSIDRGSYGYTF
-	TRBD2	TRBV6-1	17	TRBJ2-1	TGTGCCAGCAGTGAAGCGCGGGGGACGCCGGCCCTGGGTGAGCAGTTCTTC	CASSEARGTPALGEQFF
-	-	TRBV11-3	14	TRBJ2-2	TGTGCCAGCAGCTTAGAGGGGAACACCGGGGAGCTGTTTTTT	CASSLEGNTGELFF
-	TRBD1	TRBV19	16	TRBJ1-1	TGTGCCAGTATAAGGACAGGGGGGATCATGAACACTGAAGCTTTCTTT	CASIRTGGIMNTEAFF
-	-	TRBV19	14	TRBJ1-3	TGTGCCAGTAGCAACCCGCCCTCTGGAAACACCATATATTTT	CASSNPPSGNTIYF
-	TRBD1	TRBV18	16	TRBJ1-5	TGTGCCAGCTCACCGGCAGGGGGCGAGGGCAATCAGCCCCAGCATTTT	CASSPAGGEGNQPQHF
-	TRBD2	TRBV6-5	15	TRBJ2-2	TGTGCCAGCAATCGGGAGGGAGCGAGCGCCGGGGAGCTGTTTTTT	CASNREGASAGELFF
many	-	TRBV30	15	TRBJ1-5	TGTGCCTGGACTTCCCCGACTTGGAGGGGCCAGCCCCAGCATTTT	CAWTSPTWRGQPQHF
-	-	TRBV6-6	14	TRBJ2-7	TGTGCCAGCACCCTCGCAGGGGCACTAGGCGAGCAGTACTTC	CASTLAGALGEQYF
-	-	TRBV7-3	16	TRBJ2-2	TGTGCCAGCAGCTTACTTCCGGGGCAGAACACCGGGGAGCTGTTTTTT	CASSLLPGQNTGELFF
once	TRBD2	TRBV28	16	TRBJ2-4	TGTGCCAGCAGTTTCGGACTAGCGGCAGCCAAAAACATTCAGTACTTC	CASSFGLAAAKNIQYF
-	TRBD2	TRBV28	13	TRBJ2-2	TGTGCCAGCTATGGAGCGGGGGCCGGGGAGCTGTTTTTT	CASYGAGAGELFF
-	TRBD2	TRBV10-2	15	TRBJ2-1	TGCGCCAGCACCAAAAGCGGGAGGCCGTACAATGAGCAGTTCTTC	CASTKSGRPYNEQFF
-	-	TRBV6-1	13	TRBJ1-5	TGTGCCATCGACACCTATAGCAATCAGCCCCAGCATTTT	CAIDTYSNQPQHF
-	TRBD1	TRBV5-4	16	TRBJ1-2	TGTGCCAGCAGCTGGGATGGACAGGGGACAAACTATGGCTACACCTTC	CASSWDGQGTNYGYTF
-	-	TRBV21-1	16	TRBJ2-7	TGTGCCAGCAGCAAAGCGGGGGGCAGGGGGCAGGGCGAGCAGTACTTC	CASSKAGGRGQGEQYF
-	-	TRBV11-2	14	TRBJ2-5	TGTGCCAGCAGCCGCTCTAGGGGGGAGGAGACCCAGTACTTC	CASSRSRGEETQYF
-	-	TRBV18	13	TRBJ2-2	TGTGCCAGCTCAGTGGCCTCAGGCGGGGAGCTGTTTTTT	CASSVASGGELFF
-	-	TRBV7-2	13	TRBJ1-2	TGTGCCAGCAGCCAACGGGACTTCTATGGCTACACCTTC	CASSQRDFYGYTF
once	TRBD2	TRBV2	15	TRBJ2-7	TGTGCCAGCAGTCGGGAGGGACTTAACCTCTACGAGCAGTACTTC	CASSREGLNLYEQYF
-	-	TRBV27	16	TRBJ2-1	TGTGCCAGCAGAGCGGGCCGTTCGAGCTCCTACAATGAGCAGTTCTTC	CASRAGRSSSYNEQFF
once	TRBD2	TRBV29-1	13	TRBJ2-1	TGCAGCGTTGGTCTAGCGGGAGGGGAAGAGCAGTTCTTC	CSVGLAGGEEQFF
-	-	TRBV6-5	14	TRBJ1-4	TGTGCCAGCCAGCCTCGGCCAACTAATGAAAAACTGTTTTTT	CASQPRPTNEKLFF
-	-	TRBV5-8	16	TRBJ1-2	TGTGCCAGCAGCTGGGGAGGGGTGTGGGCAGCGGTTGGCTACACCTTC	CASSWGGVWAAVGYTF